The clone carrying this T cell receptor (beta chain) appeared a single time. Its matching antigen is unknown. The method was immunoSEQ multiplex PCR; TCRdb's version includes in-frame clones alone and lacks a portion of them. Altogether about 100,000 clones are present, about 90% being singletons, with the ten largest covering 0.14% to 0.15%. This entry is derived from a study of siplizumab effects on memory and regulatory T cells. V lost 5 bases to trimming and J lost 14 bases, with 13 bases between them. This CDR3 spans 11 amino acids. Germline CDR1 reads SQVTM; CDR2 reads ANQGSEA. Points from the study as a whole: Mean Treg-derived proportions of mappable alloreactive CD4+ clones were 55% to 75% for siplizumab and 25% to 30% for controls.

The receptor's source is a human donor in good health. Input material: CD4+ T cells sorted from blood. This chain connects TRBV29-1 to TRBJ1-6, with D unclear. The CDR3 DNA reads TGCAGCGTTCAGCTCTTAGGATCCCTCCACTTT. Translated, it gives CSVQLLGSLHF.